This TCR beta chain emerged from a study of cytomegalovirus exposure and HLA in healthy donors. Nominally healthy donors provided the samples, though records likely missed some immune exposures. The PCR contained 60 Vbeta and 13 Jbeta primers. The protocol was immunoSEQ multiplex PCR, while the TCRdb copy is restricted to in-frame clones and leaves out a portion. In the table there are about 150,000 clones, less than 80% of which are singletons. Germline CDR1 is SGHAT and CDR2 is FQNNGV. V trimming: 6 bases; J trimming: 4 bases; junction bases outside the gene matches: 9. There are 15 residues in the CDR3.

This sequence joins TRBV11-2 and TRBJ2-1, with 7 bases fitting TRBD2. The sample was PBMCs. This receptor was identified in a man aged 30 to 39 in good health and CMV-seronegative. CDR3: CASRPLGTIYNEQFF. The CDR3 coding sequence is TGTGCCAGCAGGCCCCTCGGGACTATATACAATGAGCAGTTCTTC. Using reference TRBV11-2 and TRBJ2-1 for the parts outside the CDR3, the full variable domain is EAGVAQSPRYKIIEKRQSVAFWCNPISGHATLYWYQQILGQGPKLLIQFQNNGVVDDSQLPKDRFSAERLKGVDSTLKIQPAKLEDSAVYLCASRPLGTIYNEQFFGPGTRLTVL.